These T cell receptor beta chains were read from a single sample in a study of blood T cell repertoires in COVID-19. The assay was immunoSEQ multiplex PCR, and TCRdb's table has in-frame clones only and misses some. The sample contains about 110,000 clones, around 81% of which appear only once. The sequenced sample was peripheral blood. The receptor source for this set is a man older than 75 with acute or convalescent COVID-19. Both conserved end residues are part of each CDR3.

TRBV4-3,CASSQDLTVWGRANTIYF
TRBV10-3,CAISESGGHGGYGYTF
TRBV19,CASIAGELNTEAFF
TRBV4-3,CASSPEGQGYGYTF
TRBV7-2,CASSPPPPGTGLRF
TRBV18,CASSRDGPQETQYF
TRBV27,CASRNRAAYEQYF
TRBV11-2,CASSLGGGQGATEAFF
TRBV7-8,CASSLGTSGSTQYF
TRBV25-1,CASSSWTGFGTQYF
TRBV5-1,CASSSGTGALEQYF
TRBV6-2/TRBV6-3,CASSFAGTGQYGYTF
TRBV19,CASSVDRGANYGYTF
TRBV30,CAWTFYNEQFF
TRBV28,CASSSGQGRPGYTF
TRBV11-2,CASSISGVNTGELFF
TRBV6-5,CASRSSGMTPYEQYF
TRBV28,CASSLRAGEYNEQFF
TRBV27,CASSSPVGGRGYTF
TRBV5-1,CASSLDLASYNEQFF
TRBV27,CASSFVYGVGGRGSGEQFF
TRBV29-1,CSARGSGRGETQYF
TRBV2,CASSERLAGTDTQYF
TRBV7-8,CASSLARALSDGYTF
TRBV2,CASTTGANVLTF
TRBV27,CASSSQQGTLNYGYTF
TRBV28,CASSTRGRGRLPPLHF
TRBV6-5,CASRTSGTGSYEQYF
TRBV19,CASTVMDTGTEAFF